Here is one TCR beta chain with its context. Its antigen is still unknown. The whole isolated RNA underwent reverse transcription, so sequencing captured expressed TCRB transcripts. Here immunoSEQ multiplex PCR was the method, and the copy in TCRdb shows in-frame clones only, minus some. The table records 160,000 or so clones, around 10% of them present only once. This CDR3 has 16 residues. The germline CDR1 and CDR2 sequences are SGHDN and FVKESK. The V segment lost 0 bases and the J segment 2 bases; nucleotides outside the gene matches: 5. The data originate from a study of beta chain features in type 1 diabetes. Study-level results: The study found moderately but significantly shorter TCRB CDR3s in all four CD4+ subsets of Type 1 diabetes patients.

The chain couples TRBV14 to TRBJ2-5, with 8 bases aligning to TRBD1. Material for sequencing was central memory CD4+ T cells from blood. This receptor was obtained from a man younger than 30 in good health. The CDR3 sequence: CASSQERGQGQETQYF. The CDR3 nucleotides are TGTGCCAGCAGCCAAGAAAGAGGACAGGGACAAGAGACCCAGTACTTC.